The rows below give T cell receptor beta chains drawn from one sample of a study of molecular identifiers for immune sequencing clone quantification. TCRdb processed the PCR reads anew with MiXCR; each CDR3 protein has one entry. The profile shows hundreds of thousands of distinct CDR3 sequences, 24% of them singletons. Sequenced sample: naive CD8+ T cells from blood, with Jurkat cell RNA spiked in. These receptors were collected from a human donor in good health. Some libraries in this study had Jurkat cell RNA spiked in. Each CDR3 is given with its conserved first and last residue. The D gene is left open where the match is weak. Clone size, where shown, is once, few, many, or a class for clones that have expanded.

d_call: NA
j_call: TRBJ2-1
v_call: TRBV20-1
clone_size: once
cdr3_aa: CSARTLAVSSYNEQFF
cdr3_nt: TGCAGTGCTAGAACGCTAGCCGTGAGCTCCTACAATGAGCAGTTCTTC

d_call: NA
j_call: TRBJ1-1
v_call: TRBV27
clone_size: many
cdr3_aa: CASSWTARNTEAFF
cdr3_nt: TGTGCCAGCAGTTGGACAGCGAGAAACACTGAAGCTTTCTTT

d_call: NA
j_call: TRBJ2-1
v_call: TRBV6-2/TRBV6-3
clone_size: many
cdr3_aa: CASKLGPRPVGDEQFF
cdr3_nt: TGTGCCAGCAAGCTAGGACCCAGGCCCGTCGGCGATGAGCAGTTCTTC

d_call: TRBD2
j_call: TRBJ2-5
v_call: TRBV12-3/TRBV12-4
clone_size: NA
cdr3_aa: CASSPDPTSGYETQYF
cdr3_nt: TGTGCCAGCAGTCCGGACCCGACTAGCGGGTATGAGACCCAGTACTTC

d_call: NA
j_call: TRBJ2-5
v_call: TRBV24-1
clone_size: NA
cdr3_aa: CATSDPTQRSSETQYF
cdr3_nt: TGTGCCACCAGTGATCCAACCCAGAGGTCGTCAGAGACCCAGTACTTC

d_call: TRBD2
j_call: TRBJ2-5
v_call: TRBV2
clone_size: few
cdr3_aa: CASSENRDYKETQYF
cdr3_nt: TGTGCCAGCAGTGAAAACCGGGACTATAAAGAGACCCAGTACTTC

d_call: TRBD2
j_call: TRBJ2-3
v_call: TRBV27
clone_size: few
cdr3_aa: CASSLEASGGTDTQYF
cdr3_nt: TGTGCCAGCAGTTTAGAGGCTAGCGGGGGCACAGATACGCAGTATTTT

d_call: NA
j_call: TRBJ1-3
v_call: TRBV7-9
clone_size: many
cdr3_aa: CASSFAGSGNTIYF
cdr3_nt: TGTGCCAGCAGCTTCGCGGGCTCTGGAAACACCATATATTTT

d_call: NA
j_call: TRBJ2-7
v_call: TRBV12-3/TRBV12-4
clone_size: NA
cdr3_aa: CASSRSRGAYEQYF
cdr3_nt: TGTGCCAGCAGTCGCTCCAGGGGAGCCTACGAGCAGTACTTC

d_call: TRBD1
j_call: TRBJ1-4
v_call: TRBV6-5
clone_size: many
cdr3_aa: CASSYYQGGSNEKLFF
cdr3_nt: TGTGCCAGCAGTTACTATCAAGGGGGCTCTAATGAAAAACTGTTTTTT

d_call: NA
j_call: TRBJ2-4
v_call: TRBV28
clone_size: many
cdr3_aa: CASSLRTKNIQYF
cdr3_nt: TGTGCCAGCAGTTTGCGGACTAAAAACATTCAGTACTTC